The rows below give T cell receptor beta chains drawn from one sample of a study of cytomegalovirus exposure and HLA in healthy donors. The table came from immunoSEQ multiplex PCR; TCRdb's copy has only in-frame clones and leaves some out. The data show some 110,000 clones, 65% to 80% seen once. The sample consisted of PBMCs. All receptors come from a woman aged 55-69 years in good health and CMV-seropositive. The CDR3 runs from the conserved cysteine through the conserved F or W. The D gene is left open where the match is weak. Clone sizes are given selectively: once, few, many, or a class where the clone is expanded.

DNA,CDR3,D,size,J,V
TGTGCCAGCAGCTTAGATATGACCGGGACAGGGGACTATGGCTACACCTTC,CASSLDMTGTGDYGYTF,TRBD1,-,TRBJ1-2,TRBV11-2
TGTGCCAGCAGCTTAGCCCCCAGGGAAAAACTGTTTTTT,CASSLAPREKLFF,-,once,TRBJ1-4,TRBV7-6
TGTGCCAGCAGCTTAGTTAATTCAGGGTTGGAGCATGGCTACACCTTC,CASSLVNSGLEHGYTF,-,-,TRBJ1-2,TRBV7-9
TGCGCCAGCACCTCCTTGGGACAGGGGTTTTATGAGCAGTTCTTC,CASTSLGQGFYEQFF,TRBD1,few,TRBJ2-1,TRBV5-1
TGTGCCAGCAGTTTATATAGCGGTGGGACTTACGAGCAGTACTTC,CASSLYSGGTYEQYF,-,once,TRBJ2-7,TRBV2
TGCGCCAGCAGCTTTAAAGCGGGAGGGCTTGGTGAGCAGTTCTTC,CASSFKAGGLGEQFF,TRBD2,-,TRBJ2-1,TRBV5-1
TGTGCCAGCGGGACAGGGGGTGACACTGAAGCTTTCTTT,CASGTGGDTEAFF,TRBD1,once,TRBJ1-1,TRBV9
TGTGCCAGCAGCCTCCGACCCACCGGGACTGAGGGTTTTACCTACGAGCAGTACTTC,CASSLRPTGTEGFTYEQYF,-,-,TRBJ2-7,TRBV4-2
TGTGCCAGCAGTAATAGCGGGCAAGAGACCCAGTACTTC,CASSNSGQETQYF,TRBD2,-,TRBJ2-5,TRBV2
TGTGCCAGCAGGGGGACTAGTCCGGCAGATACGCAGTATTTT,CASRGTSPADTQYF,TRBD2,-,TRBJ2-3,TRBV2
TGCAGCGTTGCGAGCTCTGGGGCCAACGTCCTGACTTTC,CSVASSGANVLTF,-,-,TRBJ2-6,TRBV29-1
TGTGCCAGCAGCCCGGGGACTAGCGGGGGAGGAGATACGCAGTATTTT,CASSPGTSGGGDTQYF,TRBD2,-,TRBJ2-3,TRBV5-6
TGTGCCAGCAGCTCGATGGGACAGAACACTGAAGCTTTCTTT,CASSSMGQNTEAFF,-,-,TRBJ1-1,TRBV7-3
TGCAGTGCTGCGGAGAACACTGAAGCTTTCTTT,CSAAENTEAFF,-,-,TRBJ1-1,TRBV20-1
TGTGCCAGCAGCTTAAGTGTCGCTAGCGGGGGAGTAAACACCGGGGAGCTGTTTTTT,CASSLSVASGGVNTGELFF,TRBD2,-,TRBJ2-2,TRBV7-3
TGCGCCAGCAGCCAACAACCTATGGGGGCAAGTGAAAAACTGTTTTTT,CASSQQPMGASEKLFF,-,once,TRBJ1-4,TRBV4-3
TGCGCCAGCAGCACAGCGGGGAGTTCATACAATGAGCAGTTCTTC,CASSTAGSSYNEQFF,TRBD2,few,TRBJ2-1,TRBV5-1
TGCGCCAGCAGCCAAGACAGGACTCACACCGGGGAGCTGTTTTTT,CASSQDRTHTGELFF,-,-,TRBJ2-2,TRBV4-3
TGTGCCAGCAGCGGAGAAGGCGGACAGGGCGAGCAGTACTTC,CASSGEGGQGEQYF,TRBD1,-,TRBJ2-7,TRBV7-6